One T cell receptor (beta chain) is described in this entry. Its antigen remains unidentified. Excluded were patients having autoimmune disease history or systemic immunosuppression. Measured with immunoSEQ multiplex PCR; TCRdb has only the in-frame clones, and not every one. The sample includes tens of thousands of clones, 85% to 95% seen only once; the top ten take approximately 14%. The data belong to a study of OX40 agonist ivuxolimab in advanced cancers. V was pared by 1 base and J by 3 bases, with 4 bases between. CDR3 length: 13 residues. The germline V gene encodes CDR1 LGHNT and CDR2 FRNRAP. Whole-study results and caveats: Circulating CD4+ and CD8+ T cells showed clonal expansion by week 6 at 0.1 to 3.0 mg/kg.

The specimen comprised CD4+ or CD8+ T cells sorted from blood, sampled in a trial of the OX40 agonist ivuxolimab. The chain uses TRBV12-5 and TRBJ2-1; D is undetermined. The sequence was obtained from an adult with an advanced solid tumor such as melanoma, head and neck, liver or kidney cancer. In DNA, the CDR3 is TGTGCTAGTGGTTTGGCAGACTACAATGAGCAGTTCTTC. This sequence encodes CASGLADYNEQFF.